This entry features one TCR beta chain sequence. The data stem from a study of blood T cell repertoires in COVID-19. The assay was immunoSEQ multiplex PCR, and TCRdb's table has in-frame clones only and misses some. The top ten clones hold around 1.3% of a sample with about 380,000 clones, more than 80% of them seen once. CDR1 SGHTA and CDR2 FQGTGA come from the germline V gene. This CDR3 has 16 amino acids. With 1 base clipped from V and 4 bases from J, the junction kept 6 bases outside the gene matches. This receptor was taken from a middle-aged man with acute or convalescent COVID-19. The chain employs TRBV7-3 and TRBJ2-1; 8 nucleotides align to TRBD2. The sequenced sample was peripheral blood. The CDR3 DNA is TGTGCCAGCAGCTTAATTGGTCGGGAGGGGTACAATGAGCAGTTCTTC. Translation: CASSLIGREGYNEQFF.